A single sample is the source of the 2 T cell receptor beta chains below, sequenced in a study of blood T cell repertoires in COVID-19. Clones were read by immunoSEQ multiplex PCR, and TCRdb kept only the in-frame ones, dropping some. The table lists approximately 28,000 clones, over 70% of them singletons, with around 15% in the top ten. Sequencing input: peripheral blood. The receptors shown here come from a woman aged 60 to 75 with acute or convalescent COVID-19.

The chain is built from TRBV5-1 and TRBJ1-3; D unclear. V was shortened by 0 bases and J by 4 bases, with 8 bases between the two germline ends. Per the germline V gene, CDR1 is SGHRS and CDR2 is YFSETQ. The CDR3 is made up of 14 amino acids. CDR3 nucleotides: TGCGCCAGCAGCTTGGTGGGCAGAGGAAACACCATATATTTT. This sequence encodes CASSLVGRGNTIYF.

CDR3: CATSDPTSGGYNEQFF. DNA for the CDR3: TGTGCCACCAGTGACCCAACTAGCGGGGGTTACAATGAGCAGTTCTTC. The rearrangement joins TRBV24-1 to TRBJ2-1; 11 bases are shared with TRBD2. V shed 4 bases, J shed 4 bases, and the junction held 5 bases outside the gene matches. Germline loops: CDR1 KGHDR, CDR2 SFDVKD. The CDR3 has 16 residues.